Each of the 19 T cell receptor beta chains below was sequenced from the same sample in a study of Graves' ophthalmopathy and Graves' hyperthyroidism listed by TCRdb under 2018. The instrument was an Illumina HiSeq 2000. For repertoire sequencing, the TCR beta CDR3 regions were amplified from RNA transcripts. The first round was an RT-PCR using HTBI primers with the Qiagen OneStep RT-PCR kit, and this first round was followed by a second-round multiplex PCR, then size selection and purification. TCRdb reran the public reads through fastp at Q25 and MiXCR, keeping productive beta chains. Merged by CDR3 protein, the rows form single entries marked with the most common genes and DNA. The sample includes 300,000 to 500,000 distinct CDR3 sequences, with just over 15% observed a single time. The top ten hold roughly 7% of the sample. Sequencing input: peripheral blood. The source is a woman aged 18-29 years with stable Graves' hyperthyroidism. Donor details come from another sample of the same person, matched by shared clones.

This CDR3 is CASSRPGLAGEAGELFF. The CDR3 DNA reads TGTGCCAGCAGCCGGCCGGGACTAGCGGGGGAGGCCGGGGAGCTGTTTTTT. The chain links TRBV3-1 to TRBJ2-2; 14 nucleotides match TRBD2. This CDR3 region has 17 residues. Germline loops: CDR1 LGHDT, CDR2 YNNKEL (reference sequence). Trimming at V came to 4 bases and at J to 6 bases, leaving 7 bases not matched to a gene. The whole variable domain, remainder taken from reference TRBV3-1 and TRBJ2-2, is DTAVSQTPKYLVTQMGNDKSIKCEQNLGHDTMYWYKQDSKKFLKIMFSYNNKELIINETVPNRFSPKSPDKAHLNLHINSLELGDSAVYFCASSRPGLAGEAGELFFGEGSRLTVL.

This clonotype was counted only a few times. A read error may account for a junction end that differs from germline. V usage is TRBV27 and J usage is TRBJ2-5, with D possibly being TRBD2 (5 bases). Germline V gene sequence: CDR1 MNHEY, CDR2 SMNVEV (reference sequence). The CDR3 runs to 13 residues. CDR3 amino acids: CASSLGPWETKYF. CDR3 in DNA: TGTGCCAGCAGTTTAGGACCCTGGGAGACCAAGTACTTC.

The sample holds many counts of this clonotype. With a much larger clone just one base away, this may be a read error. The chain couples TRBV29-1 to TRBJ1-1; perhaps TRBD1 as D (6 bases). Germline CDR1 is SQVTM and CDR2 is ANQGSEA. Trimming removed 7 bases at V and 1 base at J, with 10 bases between. This CDR3 contains 12 residues. The CDR3 reads CSANRANTEAFF. The CDR3 nucleotides are TGCAGCGCCAACAGGGCGAACACTGAAGCTTTCTTT.

J is TRBJ2-7 and V is TRBV5-1; no clear D. V lost 4 bases to trimming and J lost 6 bases, with 14 bases between them. Germline V gene data show CDR1 as SGHRS and CDR2 as YFSETQ. The CDR3 contains 13 residues. CDR3 sequence: CASSADPLGEQYF. The CDR3 coding sequence is TGCGCCAGCAGCGCGGACCCTCTGGGCGAGCAGTACTTC.

The chain is built from TRBV6-2 or TRBV6-3 and TRBJ1-6; possibly TRBD1 for D (5 bases). The CDR3 extends over 17 amino acids. Germline CDR1 is MNHEY and CDR2 is SVGEGT. V lost 0 bases, J lost 6 bases, and 15 bases lay in between. CDR3 amino acids: CASSYSIQGVANSPLHF. In DNA, the CDR3 is TGTGCCAGCAGTTACTCGATCCAGGGTGTGGCTAATTCACCCCTCCACTTT.

On this clonotype: A much larger clone lies a single base off, so this may be a read error. V usage is TRBV7-6 and J usage is TRBJ2-5; maybe TRBD2 (7 bases). This CDR3 is 13 amino acids long. CDR1 and CDR2 from the germline V gene are SGHVS and FNYEAQ. The CDR3 nucleotides read TGTGCCAGCAGCTTAGCGGGGGGGCAGACCCAGGACTTC. It is translated as CASSLAGGQTQDF.

This clonotype was recorded a few times. The J gene is TRBJ1-1, the V gene TRBV4-2; D possibly corresponds to TRBD1 (5 bases). V dropped 4 bases and J dropped 5 bases, with 17 bases sitting between them. Per the germline V gene, CDR1 is LGHNA and CDR2 is YNFKEQ. The CDR3 length is 15 residues. In DNA, the CDR3 is TGTGCCAGCAGCCCCCCCTGGGGGGATGGGACTGAAGCTTTCTTT. It is translated as CASSPPWGDGTEAFF.

Ten or more counts support this clonotype. The rearrangement uses TRBV6-5 and TRBJ2-7, with D unclear. There are 14 residues in the CDR3. Germline lookup yields CDR1 MNHEY and CDR2 SVGAGI. Trimming left V 3 bases short and J 2 bases short, with 11 bases between. CDR3 sequence reads: CASSYSAATYEQYF. CDR3 sequence (DNA): TGTGCCAGCAGTTATTCGGCAGCTACCTACGAGCAGTACTTC.

V gene TRBV7-8 combines with J gene TRBJ2-5; weak D call: TRBD2 (7 bases). CDR1 and CDR2 (germline): SGHVS, FQNEAQ. CDR3 size: 16 residues. Trimming cost V 0 bases and J 1 base, with 12 bases left between them. The CDR3 region has the DNA TGTGCCAGCAGCTTAGCGCGGGGGCGCCCCCAAGAGACCCAGTACTTC. The encoded protein is CASSLARGRPQETQYF.

The chain links TRBV15 to TRBJ1-1; no definite D call. With 0 bases removed from V and 0 bases from J, the gap between germline ends came to 5 bases. The CDR3 is made up of 14 amino acids. Germline V gives CDR1 LNHNV, CDR2 YYDKDF (reference sequence). CDR3 sequence (DNA): TGTGCCACCAGCAGAGATAAAGTGAACACTGAAGCTTTCTTT. It codes for CATSRDKVNTEAFF.

In DNA, the CDR3 is TGTGCCAGCAGCCAGGGGACAGCTAAAGCTAACTATGGCTACACCTTC. Protein: CASSQGTAKANYGYTF. V gene TRBV3-1 combines with J gene TRBJ1-2, with 7 bases aligning to TRBD1. Germline V gives CDR1 LGHDT, CDR2 YNNKEL (reference sequence). The CDR3 has 16 amino acids. The J segment lost 0 bases and the V segment lost 3 bases, leaving 7 bases of the junction unmatched.

This clonotype showed up many times. This rearrangement joins TRBV6-1 to TRBJ1-1; TRBD1 agrees at 8 bases. Trimming at V came to 5 bases and at J to 1 base, leaving 9 bases not matched to a gene. Germline CDR1 MNHNS, CDR2 SASEGT. The CDR3 runs to 16 residues. In DNA, the CDR3 is TGTGCCAGCAGTCGCGGACAGGGAAGAGGGAACACTGAAGCTTTCTTT. Residues: CASSRGQGRGNTEAFF.

In its sample, this clonotype was seen many times. This chain joins TRBV10-3 and TRBJ2-7, with D perhaps being TRBD1 or TRBD2 (5 bases each). The germline gives CDR1 ENHRY, CDR2 SYGVKD. V lost 5 bases and J 4 bases, leaving 18 bases between the germline ends. The length of the CDR3 is 15 residues. This chain's CDR3 is CAISLRQGGQYEQYF. CDR3 coding DNA: TGTGCCATCAGTCTCCGTCAGGGCGGGCAGTACGAGCAGTACTTC.

The sample holds many counts of this clonotype. The genes are TRBV6-2 or TRBV6-3 and TRBJ2-7, with TRBD1 as a possible D gene (5 bases). The CDR3 covers 11 residues. Germline V gives CDR1 MNHEY, CDR2 SVGEGT. V was cut by 7 bases and J by 3 bases, with 7 bases left in between. The CDR3 nucleotides read TGTGCCAGCAATCAGGGCTACGAGCAGTACTTC. Amino acid sequence: CASNQGYEQYF.

This clonotype was found a few times. This sequence joins TRBV9 and TRBJ1-1; no clear D. V was shortened by 1 base and J by 1 base, with 14 bases between the two germline ends. The germline CDR1 and CDR2 sequences are SGDLS and YYNGEE. There are 16 residues in the CDR3. The CDR3 is CASSVMAAHPNTEAFF. Here the CDR3 DNA reads TGTGCCAGCAGCGTAATGGCGGCTCACCCGAACACTGAAGCTTTCTTT. Based on the CDR3 plus reference TRBV9 and TRBJ1-1, the full variable domain is DSGVTQTPKHLITATGQRVTLRCSPRSGDLSVYWYQQSLDQGLQFLIQYYNGEERAKGNILERFSAQQFPDLHSELNLSSLELGDSALYFCASSVMAAHPNTEAFFGQGTRLTVV.

The CDR3 bases are TGTGCTTGGGGGAATCAGCCCCAGCATTTT. Translating gives CAWGNQPQHF. The V and J genes are TRBV12-5 and TRBJ1-5; D possibly corresponds to TRBD1 (5 bases). Germline assignment: CDR1 LGHNT and CDR2 FRNRAP. The CDR3 has 10 amino acids. The V end was cut by 11 bases, the J end by 4 bases, with 6 bases between.

The table lists this clonotype with many counts. This chain joins TRBV2 and TRBJ1-6; 7 bases line up with TRBD1. This CDR3 has 13 residues. The V gene end was trimmed by 6 bases and the J gene end by 10 bases; junction bases not matched to a gene: 6. Germline lookup yields CDR1 SNHLY and CDR2 FYNNEI. The CDR3 nucleotides read TGTGCCAGCAGAGAAACAGGGGAATCACCCCTCCACTTT. It encodes CASRETGESPLHF. The full variable domain, rest sourced from reference TRBV2 and TRBJ1-6, is EPEVTQTPSHQVTQMGQEVILRCVPISNHLYFYWYRQILGQKVEFLVSFYNNEISEKSEIFDDQFSVERPDGSNFTLKIRSTKLEDSAMYFCASRETGESPLHFGNGTRLTVT.

This clonotype was counted at least ten times. This rearrangement joins TRBV4-1 to TRBJ2-5; 9 positions match TRBD1. There are 16 residues in the CDR3. Germline values: CDR1 MGHRA, CDR2 YSYEKL. The trim removed 3 bases at V and 4 bases at J, leaving 9 bases unmatched. The DNA of the CDR3 is TGCGCCAGCAGCCAGGAACAGGGGGCATTGTTAGAGACCCAGTACTTC. It translates to CASSQEQGALLETQYF.

There are a few counts of this clonotype. A much larger clone differs from this one at a single base, so this may be a read error. The CDR3: CSAEDPTGLGPEAFF. As DNA, the CDR3 is TGCAGCGCTGAAGACCCGACAGGTCTTGGACCTGAAGCTTTCTTT. The chain joins TRBV29-1 to TRBJ1-1; D might be TRBD1 (6 bases). CDR1 and CDR2 from the germline V gene are SQVTM and ANQGSEA. There are 15 residues in the CDR3. The full variable domain, its missing parts supplied by reference TRBV29-1 and TRBJ1-1, is SAVISQKPSRDICQRGTSLTIQCQVDSQVTMMFWYRQQPGQSLTLIATANQGSEATYESGFVIDKFPISRPNLTFSTLTVSNMSPEDSSIYLCSAEDPTGLGPEAFFGQGTRLTVV.